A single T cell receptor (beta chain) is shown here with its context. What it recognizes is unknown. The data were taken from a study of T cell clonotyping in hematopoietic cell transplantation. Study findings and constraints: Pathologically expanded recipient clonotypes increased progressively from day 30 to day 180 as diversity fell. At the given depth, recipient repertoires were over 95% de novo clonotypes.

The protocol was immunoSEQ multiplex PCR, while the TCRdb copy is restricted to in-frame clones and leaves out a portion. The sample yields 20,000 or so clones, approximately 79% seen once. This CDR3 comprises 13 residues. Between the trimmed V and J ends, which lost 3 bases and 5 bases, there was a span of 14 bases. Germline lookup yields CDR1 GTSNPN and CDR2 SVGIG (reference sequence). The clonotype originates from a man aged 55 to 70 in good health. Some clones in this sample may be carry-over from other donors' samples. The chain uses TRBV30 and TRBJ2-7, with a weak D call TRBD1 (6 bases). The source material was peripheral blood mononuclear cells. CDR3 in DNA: TGTGCCTGGAGGTTCGGGGCAGGGGACGAGCAGTACTTC. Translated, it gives CAWRFGAGDEQYF. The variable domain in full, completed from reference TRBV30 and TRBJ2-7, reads SQTIHQWPATLVQPVGSPLSLECTVEGTSNPNLYWYRQAAGRGLQLLFYSVGIGQISSEVPQNLSASRPQDRQFILSSKKLLLSDSGFYLCAWRFGAGDEQYFGPGTRLTVT.